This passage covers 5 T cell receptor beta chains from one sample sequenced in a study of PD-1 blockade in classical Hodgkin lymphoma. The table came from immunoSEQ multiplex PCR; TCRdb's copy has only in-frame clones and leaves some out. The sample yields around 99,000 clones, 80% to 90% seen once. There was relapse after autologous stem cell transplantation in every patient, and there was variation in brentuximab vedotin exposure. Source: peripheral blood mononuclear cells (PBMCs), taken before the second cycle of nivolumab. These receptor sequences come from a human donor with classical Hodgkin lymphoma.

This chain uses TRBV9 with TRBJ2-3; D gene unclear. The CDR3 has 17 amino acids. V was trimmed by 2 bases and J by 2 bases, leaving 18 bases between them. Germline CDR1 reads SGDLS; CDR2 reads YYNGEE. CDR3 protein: CASSVSKPPRFTDTQYF. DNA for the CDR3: TGTGCCAGCAGCGTTTCTAAACCCCCTCGCTTCACAGATACGCAGTATTTT.

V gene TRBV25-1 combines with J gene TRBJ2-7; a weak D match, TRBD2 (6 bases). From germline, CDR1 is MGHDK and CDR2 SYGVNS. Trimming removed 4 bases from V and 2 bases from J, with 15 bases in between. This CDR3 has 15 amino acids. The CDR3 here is CASSGLGAGTYEQYF. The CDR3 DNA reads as TGTGCCAGCAGTGGCTTAGGGGCGGGAACCTACGAGCAGTACTTC.

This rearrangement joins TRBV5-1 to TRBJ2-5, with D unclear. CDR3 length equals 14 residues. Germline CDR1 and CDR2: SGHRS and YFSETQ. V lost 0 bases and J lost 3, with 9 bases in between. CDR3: CASSLGSLEETQYF. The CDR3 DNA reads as TGCGCCAGCAGCTTGGGGAGTCTCGAAGAGACCCAGTACTTC.

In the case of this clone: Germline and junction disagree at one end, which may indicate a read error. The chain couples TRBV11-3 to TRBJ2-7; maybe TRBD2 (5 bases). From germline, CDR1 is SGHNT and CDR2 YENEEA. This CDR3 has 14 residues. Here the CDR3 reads CASSLDPLTSPLIF. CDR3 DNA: TGTGCCAGCAGCTTAGACCCCCTTACTAGTCCCCTAATCTTC.

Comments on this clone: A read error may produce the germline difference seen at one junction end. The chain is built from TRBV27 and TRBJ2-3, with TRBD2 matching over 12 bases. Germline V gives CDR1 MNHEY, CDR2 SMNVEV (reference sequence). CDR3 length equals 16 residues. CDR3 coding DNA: TGTGCCAACAGTTCCCTAGCGGGAGGGCCAACAGATACGCAGTATTTT. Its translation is CANSSLAGGPTDTQYF.